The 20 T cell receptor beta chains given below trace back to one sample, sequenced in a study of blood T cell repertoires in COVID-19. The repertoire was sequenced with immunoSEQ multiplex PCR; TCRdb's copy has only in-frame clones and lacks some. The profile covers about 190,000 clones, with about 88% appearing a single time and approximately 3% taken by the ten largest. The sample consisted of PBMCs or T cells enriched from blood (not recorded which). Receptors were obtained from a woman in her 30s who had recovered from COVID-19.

The CDR3 DNA reads as TGTGCCAGTAGTATAGCCCTACAGGGGAACACTGAAGCTTTCTTT. It is translated as CASSIALQGNTEAFF. The chain is built from TRBV19 and TRBJ1-1, with a weak D call TRBD1 (6 bases). CDR1 is LNHDA and CDR2 is SQIVND in the germline V gene (reference sequence). Between the trimmed V and J ends, which lost 1 base and 1 base, there was a span of 10 bases. The CDR3 is 15 amino acids.

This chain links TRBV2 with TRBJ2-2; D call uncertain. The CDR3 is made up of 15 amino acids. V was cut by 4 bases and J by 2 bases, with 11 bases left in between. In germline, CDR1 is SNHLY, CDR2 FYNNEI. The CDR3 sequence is CASSGATTNTGELFF. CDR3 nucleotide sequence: TGTGCCAGCAGTGGAGCTACTACTAACACCGGGGAGCTGTTTTTT.

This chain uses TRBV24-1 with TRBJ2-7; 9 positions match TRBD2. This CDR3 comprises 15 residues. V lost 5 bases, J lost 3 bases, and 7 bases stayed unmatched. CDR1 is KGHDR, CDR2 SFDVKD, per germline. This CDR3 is CATSALTSGHYEQYF. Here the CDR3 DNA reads TGTGCCACCAGTGCCCTGACTAGCGGACACTACGAGCAGTACTTC.

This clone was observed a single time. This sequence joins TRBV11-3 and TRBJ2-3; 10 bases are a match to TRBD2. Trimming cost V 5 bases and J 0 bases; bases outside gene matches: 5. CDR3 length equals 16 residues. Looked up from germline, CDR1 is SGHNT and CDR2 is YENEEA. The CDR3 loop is CASSLRTSGSTDTQYF. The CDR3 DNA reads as TGTGCCAGCAGCCTTCGGACTAGCGGTAGCACAGATACGCAGTATTTT.

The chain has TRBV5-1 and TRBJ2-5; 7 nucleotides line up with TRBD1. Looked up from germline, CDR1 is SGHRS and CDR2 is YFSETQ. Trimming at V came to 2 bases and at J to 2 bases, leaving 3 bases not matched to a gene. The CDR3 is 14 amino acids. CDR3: CASSLGTAQETQYF. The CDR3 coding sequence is TGCGCCAGCAGCTTAGGGACAGCACAAGAGACCCAGTACTTC.

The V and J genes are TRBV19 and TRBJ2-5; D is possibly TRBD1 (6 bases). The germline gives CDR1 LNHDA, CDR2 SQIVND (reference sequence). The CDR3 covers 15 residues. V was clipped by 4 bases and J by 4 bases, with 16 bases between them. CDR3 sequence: CASSKLPRGVETQYF. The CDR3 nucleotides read TGTGCCAGTAGTAAACTACCCAGGGGTGTAGAGACCCAGTACTTC.

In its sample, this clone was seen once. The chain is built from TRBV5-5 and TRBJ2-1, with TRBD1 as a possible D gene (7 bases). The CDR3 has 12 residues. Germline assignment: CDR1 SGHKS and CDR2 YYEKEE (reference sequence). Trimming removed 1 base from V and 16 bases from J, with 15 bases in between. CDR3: CASSLWGRGEFF. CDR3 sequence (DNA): TGTGCCAGCAGCTTGTGGGGCAGGGGGGAATTCTTC.

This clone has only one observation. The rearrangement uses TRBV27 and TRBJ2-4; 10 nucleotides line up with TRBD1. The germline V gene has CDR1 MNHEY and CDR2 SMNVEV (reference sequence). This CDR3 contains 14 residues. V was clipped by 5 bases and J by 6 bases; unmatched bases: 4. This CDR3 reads CASSPRTGGNIQYF. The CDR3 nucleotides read TGTGCCAGCAGTCCCCGGACAGGGGGAAACATTCAGTACTTC.

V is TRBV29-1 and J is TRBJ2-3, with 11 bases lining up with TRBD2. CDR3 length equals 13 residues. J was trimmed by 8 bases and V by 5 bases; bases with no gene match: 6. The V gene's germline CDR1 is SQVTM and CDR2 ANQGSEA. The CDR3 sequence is CSVSSGGGGTQYF. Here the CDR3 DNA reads TGCAGCGTTAGTAGCGGGGGGGGCGGTACGCAGTATTTT.

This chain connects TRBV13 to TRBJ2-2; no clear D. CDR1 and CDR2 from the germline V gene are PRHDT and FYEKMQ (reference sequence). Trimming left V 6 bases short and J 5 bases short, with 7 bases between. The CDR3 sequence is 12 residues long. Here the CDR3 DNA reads TGTGCCAGCAGTAAGGAGACCGGGGAGCTGTTTTTT. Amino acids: CASSKETGELFF. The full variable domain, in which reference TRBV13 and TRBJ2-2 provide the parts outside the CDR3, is AAGVIQSPRHLIKEKRETATLKCYPIPRHDTVYWYQQGPGQDPQFLISFYEKMQSDKGSIPDRFSAQQFSDYHSELNMSSLELGDSALYFCASSKETGELFFGEGSRLTVL.

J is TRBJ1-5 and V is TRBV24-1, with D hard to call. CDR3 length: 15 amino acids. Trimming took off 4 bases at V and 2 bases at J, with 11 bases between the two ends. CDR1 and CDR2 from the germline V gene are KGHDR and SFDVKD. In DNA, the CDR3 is TGTGCCACCAGTGACACTTTCGAGGGCAATCAGCCCCAGCATTTT. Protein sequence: CATSDTFEGNQPQHF.

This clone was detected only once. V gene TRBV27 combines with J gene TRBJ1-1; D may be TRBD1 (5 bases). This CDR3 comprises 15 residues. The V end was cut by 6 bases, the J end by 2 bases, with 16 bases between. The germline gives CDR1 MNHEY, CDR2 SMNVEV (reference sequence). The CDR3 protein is CASSYVGAGNTEAFF. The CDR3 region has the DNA TGTGCCAGCAGCTACGTTGGGGCAGGAAACACTGAAGCTTTCTTT.

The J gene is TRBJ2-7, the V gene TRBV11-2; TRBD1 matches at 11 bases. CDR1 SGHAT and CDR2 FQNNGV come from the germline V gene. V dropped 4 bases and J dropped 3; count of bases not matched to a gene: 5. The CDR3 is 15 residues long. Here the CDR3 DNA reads TGTGCCAGCAGCTATTGGGGACAGGGGGTCTACGAGCAGTACTTC. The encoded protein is CASSYWGQGVYEQYF.

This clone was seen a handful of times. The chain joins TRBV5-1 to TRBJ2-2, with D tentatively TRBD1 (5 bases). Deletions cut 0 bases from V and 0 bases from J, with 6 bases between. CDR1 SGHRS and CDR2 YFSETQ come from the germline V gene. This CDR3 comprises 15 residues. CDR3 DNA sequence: TGCGCCAGCAGCTTGGCACAGGCGAACACCGGGGAGCTGTTTTTT. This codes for CASSLAQANTGELFF.

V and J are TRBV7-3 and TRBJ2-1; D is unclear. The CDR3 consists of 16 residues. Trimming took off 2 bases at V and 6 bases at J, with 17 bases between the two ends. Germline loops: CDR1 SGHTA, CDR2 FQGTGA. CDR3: CASSLEGASPRNEQFF. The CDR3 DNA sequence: TGTGCCAGCAGCTTAGAAGGAGCCTCCCCCCGCAATGAGCAGTTCTTC.

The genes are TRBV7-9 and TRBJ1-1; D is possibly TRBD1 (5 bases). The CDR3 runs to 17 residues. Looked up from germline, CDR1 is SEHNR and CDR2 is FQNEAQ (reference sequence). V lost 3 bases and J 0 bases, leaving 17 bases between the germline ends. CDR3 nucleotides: TGTGCCAGCAGCTTGGGGGAGGCGAGACCTATGAACACTGAAGCTTTCTTT. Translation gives CASSLGEARPMNTEAFF.

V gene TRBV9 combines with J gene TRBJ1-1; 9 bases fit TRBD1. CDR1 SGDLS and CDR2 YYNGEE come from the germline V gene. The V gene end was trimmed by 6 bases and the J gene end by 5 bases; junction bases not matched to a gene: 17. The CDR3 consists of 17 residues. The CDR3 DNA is TGTGCCAGCACGCCCCCCGGGACAGGGACAATTTTGACTGAAGCTTTCTTT. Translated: CASTPPGTGTILTEAFF.

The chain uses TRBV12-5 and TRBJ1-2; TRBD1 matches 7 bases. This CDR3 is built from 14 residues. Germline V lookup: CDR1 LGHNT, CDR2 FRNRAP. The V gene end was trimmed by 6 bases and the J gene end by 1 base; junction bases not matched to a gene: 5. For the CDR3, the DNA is TGTGCTAGTGGCCGAGACAGGGATAACTATGGCTACACCTTC. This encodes CASGRDRDNYGYTF.

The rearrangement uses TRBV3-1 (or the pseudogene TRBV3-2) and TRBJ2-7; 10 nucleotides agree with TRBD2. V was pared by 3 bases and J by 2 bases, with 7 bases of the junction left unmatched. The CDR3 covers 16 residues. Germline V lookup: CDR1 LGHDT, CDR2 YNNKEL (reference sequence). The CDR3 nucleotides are TGTGCCAGCAGCCACCTAACTAGCGGGATTCCCTACGAGCAGTACTTC. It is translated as CASSHLTSGIPYEQYF.

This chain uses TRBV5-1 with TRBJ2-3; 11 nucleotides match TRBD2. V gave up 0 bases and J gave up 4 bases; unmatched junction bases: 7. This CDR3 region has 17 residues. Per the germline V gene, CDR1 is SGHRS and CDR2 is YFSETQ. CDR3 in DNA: TGCGCCAGCAGCTTGGCGGTAGCGGGGGGGACCCCAGATACGCAGTATTTT. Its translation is CASSLAVAGGTPDTQYF.